The sequence of this T cell receptor beta chain was determined in a study of cytomegalovirus exposure and HLA in healthy donors. This clone was counted only a few times. Primers included in the PCR were 60 Vbeta and 13 Jbeta primers. The assay was immunoSEQ multiplex PCR, and TCRdb's table has in-frame clones only and misses some. The data contain fewer than 200,000 clones, 71% of them seen just once; the ten biggest clones take up about 1.6%. V trimming: 3 bases; J trimming: 2 bases; junction bases outside the gene matches: 7. The CDR3 is 14 amino acids. CDR1 is GTSNPN, CDR2 SVGIG, per germline (reference sequence).

This receptor was obtained from a girl aged 10-17 years in good health and CMV-seronegative. The chain couples TRBV30 to TRBJ2-7, with 7 bases matching TRBD2. The sequencing input was PBMCs. The CDR3 bases are TGTGCCTGGAGCCCCGGGGGGTTAACCTACGAGCAGTACTTC. This codes for CAWSPGGLTYEQYF.